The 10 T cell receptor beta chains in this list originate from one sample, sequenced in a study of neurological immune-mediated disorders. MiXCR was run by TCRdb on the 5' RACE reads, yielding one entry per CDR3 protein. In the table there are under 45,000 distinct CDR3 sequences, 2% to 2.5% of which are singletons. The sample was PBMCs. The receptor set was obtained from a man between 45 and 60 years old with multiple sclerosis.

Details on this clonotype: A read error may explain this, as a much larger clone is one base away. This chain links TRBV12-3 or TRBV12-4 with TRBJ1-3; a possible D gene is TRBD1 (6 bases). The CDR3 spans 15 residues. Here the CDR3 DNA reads TGTGCCAGCAGGGACAGCCCGAGCTCTGGAAAAACCATATATTTT. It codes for CASRDSPSSGKTIYF.

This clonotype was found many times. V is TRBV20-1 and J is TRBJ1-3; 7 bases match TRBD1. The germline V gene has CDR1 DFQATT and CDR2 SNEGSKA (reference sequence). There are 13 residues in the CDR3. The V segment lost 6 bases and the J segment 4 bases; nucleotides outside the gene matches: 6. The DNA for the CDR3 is TGCAGTGCCACAATGACAGGGGGAAACACCATATATTTT. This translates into CSATMTGGNTIYF.

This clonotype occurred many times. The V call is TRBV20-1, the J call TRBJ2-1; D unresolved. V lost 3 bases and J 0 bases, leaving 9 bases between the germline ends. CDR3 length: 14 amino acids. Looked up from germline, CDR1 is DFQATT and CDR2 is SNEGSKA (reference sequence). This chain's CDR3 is CSASLGNSYNEQFF. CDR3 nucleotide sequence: TGCAGTGCTAGTCTGGGGAACTCCTACAATGAGCAGTTCTTC.

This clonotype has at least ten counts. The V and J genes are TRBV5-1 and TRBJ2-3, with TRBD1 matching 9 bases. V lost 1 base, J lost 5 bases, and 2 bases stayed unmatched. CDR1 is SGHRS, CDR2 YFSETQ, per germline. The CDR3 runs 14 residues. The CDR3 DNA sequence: TGCGCCAGCAGCTTGACAGGGGGCTTAGATACGCAGTATTTT. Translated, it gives CASSLTGGLDTQYF.

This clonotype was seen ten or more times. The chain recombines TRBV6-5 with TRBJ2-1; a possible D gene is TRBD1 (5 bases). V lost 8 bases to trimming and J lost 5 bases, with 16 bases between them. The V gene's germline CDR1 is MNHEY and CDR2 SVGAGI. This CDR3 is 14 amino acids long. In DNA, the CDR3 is TGTGCCAGCGGGAAGTTGGGGCAGAACAATGAGCAGTTCTTC. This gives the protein CASGKLGQNNEQFF.

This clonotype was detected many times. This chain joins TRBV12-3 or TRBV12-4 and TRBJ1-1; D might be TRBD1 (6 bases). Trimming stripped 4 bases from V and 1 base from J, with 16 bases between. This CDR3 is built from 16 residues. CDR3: CASSSRLRGGNTEAFF. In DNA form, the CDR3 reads TGTGCCAGCAGTTCTCGCCTCAGGGGAGGGAACACTGAAGCTTTCTTT.

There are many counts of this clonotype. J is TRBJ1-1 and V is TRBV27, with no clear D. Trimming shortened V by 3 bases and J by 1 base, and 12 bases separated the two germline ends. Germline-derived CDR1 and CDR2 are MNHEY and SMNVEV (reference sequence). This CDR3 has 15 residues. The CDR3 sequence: CASSFEGVRNTEAFF. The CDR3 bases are TGTGCCAGCAGTTTTGAGGGAGTCAGGAACACTGAAGCTTTCTTT.

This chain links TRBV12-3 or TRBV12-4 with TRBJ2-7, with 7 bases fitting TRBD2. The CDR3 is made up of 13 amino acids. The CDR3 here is CASGVQSSYEQYF. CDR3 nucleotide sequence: TGTGCGAGCGGGGTCCAGAGTTCCTACGAGCAGTACTTC.

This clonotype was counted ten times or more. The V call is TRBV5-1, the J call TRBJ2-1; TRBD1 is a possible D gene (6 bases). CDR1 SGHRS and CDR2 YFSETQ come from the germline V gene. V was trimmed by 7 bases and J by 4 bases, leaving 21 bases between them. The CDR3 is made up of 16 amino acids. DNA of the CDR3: TGCGCCAGCCGCCCCGCCTCAGGGGCCACGTACAATGAGCAGTTCTTC. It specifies CASRPASGATYNEQFF.

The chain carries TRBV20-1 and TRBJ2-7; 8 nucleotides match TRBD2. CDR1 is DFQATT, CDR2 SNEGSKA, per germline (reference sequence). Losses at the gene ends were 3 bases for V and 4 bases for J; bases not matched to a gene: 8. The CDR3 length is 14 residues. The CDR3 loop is CSASIGTSAYEQYF. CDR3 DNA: TGCAGTGCTAGTATCGGGACTAGTGCATACGAGCAGTACTTC.